Below, 23 T cell receptor beta chains from the same sample are listed, as sequenced in a study of blood T cell repertoires in COVID-19. Sequencing was performed with immunoSEQ multiplex PCR; in TCRdb, only in-frame clones are kept and a portion is missing. Of around 130,000 clones in the sample, 80% were seen once. Source material: peripheral blood. All receptors derive from a man aged 70-80 years with acute or convalescent COVID-19.

The V call is TRBV5-6, the J call TRBJ1-6; 8 nucleotides line up with TRBD1. The junction had 5 bases not matched to a gene; V was cut back by 4 bases and J by 5 bases. Germline V gene lookup returns CDR1 SGHDT and CDR2 YYEEEE. The CDR3 is 15 amino acids. CDR3 sequence reads: CASSPMDRDNSPLHF. The CDR3 coding sequence is TGTGCCAGCAGCCCGATGGACAGGGATAATTCACCCCTCCACTTT.

The chain recombines TRBV15 with TRBJ2-7; tentatively, D is TRBD2 (5 bases). Trimming shortened V by 5 bases and J by 2 bases, and 16 bases separated the two germline ends. This CDR3 comprises 15 residues. From germline, CDR1 is LNHNV and CDR2 YYDKDF (reference sequence). In DNA form, the CDR3 reads TGTGCCACCAGCCATTACGGGGATCCGCCCTACGAGCAGTACTTC. Encoded protein: CATSHYGDPPYEQYF.

The chain has TRBV5-6 and TRBJ1-2; possible D gene TRBD1, 6 bases. This CDR3 has 12 amino acids. Trimming shortened V by 4 bases and J by 8 bases, and 12 bases separated the two germline ends. CDR1 and CDR2 from the germline V gene are SGHDT and YYEEEE. The CDR3 here is CASSRDRMGYTF. The CDR3 DNA reads as TGTGCCAGCAGCCGAGACAGGATGGGCTACACCTTC.

A few counts support this clone. The rearrangement links TRBV4-2 to TRBJ1-1; 8 bases match TRBD1. The V segment lost 0 bases and the J segment 3 bases; nucleotides outside the gene matches: 6. Germline V gene lookup returns CDR1 LGHNA and CDR2 YNFKEQ. This CDR3 contains 16 residues. The CDR3 region is CASSQDRGQGHTEAFF. CDR3 coding DNA: TGTGCCAGCAGCCAAGATCGAGGACAGGGACACACTGAAGCTTTCTTT.

This sequence joins TRBV21-1 and TRBJ1-2. TRBV21-1 is an annotated pseudogene. This CDR3 spans 14 amino acids. CDR3 in DNA: TGTGCCAGCATCAAACAGGGACTTGACTATGGCTACACCTTC. Translation: CASIKQGLDYGYTF.

The chain employs TRBV19 and TRBJ2-7, with 7 bases that match TRBD1. The CDR3 contains 16 residues. Losses at the gene ends were 4 bases for V and 3 bases for J; bases not matched to a gene: 12. Germline CDR1 is LNHDA and CDR2 is SQIVND (reference sequence). The CDR3 sequence is CASSTSGTEIFYEQYF. DNA for the CDR3: TGTGCCAGTAGTACATCCGGGACAGAGATCTTCTACGAGCAGTACTTC. The full variable domain, rest sourced from reference TRBV19 and TRBJ2-7, is DGGITQSPKYLFRKEGQNVTLSCEQNLNHDAMYWYRQDPGQGLRLIYYSQIVNDFQKGDIAEGYSVSREKKESFPLTVTSAQKNPTAFYLCASSTSGTEIFYEQYFGPGTRLTVT.

This rearrangement joins TRBV6-1 to TRBJ1-1; D possibly corresponds to TRBD1 (6 bases). Germline V gives CDR1 MNHNS, CDR2 SASEGT. This CDR3 comprises 14 residues. Trimming removed 3 bases from V and 1 base from J, with 9 bases in between. The CDR3 DNA sequence: TGTGCCAGCAGTGACACAGGGCAGAACACTGAAGCTTTCTTT. The encoded protein is CASSDTGQNTEAFF.

J is TRBJ2-1 and V is TRBV3-1 (or the pseudogene TRBV3-2); 8 bases map to TRBD1. The CDR3 consists of 17 residues. V lost 2 bases, J lost 5 bases, and 11 bases stayed unmatched. Germline V gene lookup returns CDR1 LGHDT and CDR2 YNNKEL (reference sequence). The CDR3 DNA sequence: TGTGCCAGCAGCCAAATCCTCAGGACAGGGACGAACAATGAGCAGTTCTTC. The encoded protein is CASSQILRTGTNNEQFF.

This clone was observed a few times. The rearrangement joins TRBV5-4 to TRBJ1-2, with D perhaps matching TRBD1 (5 bases). The V gene lost 0 bases and the J gene lost 2 bases, with 14 bases spanning the gap. CDR3 length equals 16 residues. Per the germline V gene, CDR1 is SGHNT and CDR2 is YYREEE (reference sequence). CDR3 DNA: TGTGCCAGCAGCTTGGGGTCGGGGACTCCGAACTATGGCTACACCTTC. Encoded protein: CASSLGSGTPNYGYTF.

V usage is TRBV5-8 and J usage is TRBJ1-1; D may be TRBD1 (6 bases). V was clipped by 4 bases and J by 1 base, with 8 bases between them. Germline CDR1 and CDR2: SGHTS and YDEGEE. CDR3 length equals 13 residues. The CDR3 sequence: CASSPRGNTEAFF. The CDR3 coding sequence is TGTGCCAGCAGCCCCAGGGGGAACACTGAAGCTTTCTTT. The full variable domain, completed using reference TRBV5-8 and TRBJ1-1, is EAGVTQSPTHLIKTRGQQATLRCSPISGHTSVYWYQQALGLGLQFLLWYDEGEERNRGNFPPRFSGRQFPNYSSELNVNALELEDSALYLCASSPRGNTEAFFGQGTRLTVV.

The chain joins TRBV15 to TRBJ1-1; tentatively, D is TRBD1 (6 bases). The V and J ends lost 6 bases and 3 bases respectively, with 17 bases between them. The CDR3 consists of 15 residues. Germline CDR1 and CDR2: LNHNV and YYDKDF (reference sequence). Here the CDR3 reads CATRQGLSRDTEAFF. CDR3 nucleotides: TGTGCCACCAGGCAGGGGCTCAGTCGCGACACTGAAGCTTTCTTT.

The V and J genes are TRBV5-4 and TRBJ1-2, with TRBD1 matching 7 bases. CDR1 is SGHNT and CDR2 is YYREEE in the germline V gene (reference sequence). This CDR3 contains 13 residues. J was trimmed by 2 bases and V by 6 bases; bases with no gene match: 4. CDR3 protein: CASTLQGNYGYTF. CDR3 coding DNA: TGTGCCAGCACCTTACAGGGGAACTATGGCTACACCTTC.

The rearrangement joins TRBV7-8 to TRBJ2-1; 8 nucleotides agree with TRBD2. The trim removed 0 bases at V and 4 bases at J, leaving 5 bases unmatched. Germline CDR1 reads SGHVS; CDR2 reads FQNEAQ. There are 16 residues in the CDR3. The CDR3 here is CASSLAAGTSYNEQFF. In nucleotides, the CDR3 is TGTGCCAGCAGCTTAGCAGCCGGGACTAGTTACAATGAGCAGTTCTTC. Complete variable domain (other parts from reference TRBV7-8 and TRBJ2-1): GAGVSQSPRYKVAKRGQDVALRCDPISGHVSLFWYQQALGQGPEFLTYFQNEAQLDKSGLPSDRFFAERPEGSVSTLKIQRTQQEDSAVYLCASSLAAGTSYNEQFFGPGTRLTVL.

This chain connects TRBV7-9 to TRBJ2-5; D perhaps matches TRBD2 (6 bases). The V end lost 5 bases, the J end lost 5 bases, and 12 bases lay between the germline ends. CDR3 length equals 13 residues. Germline V gives CDR1 SEHNR, CDR2 FQNEAQ (reference sequence). The CDR3 is CASSTGVYETQYF. As DNA, the CDR3 is TGTGCCAGCAGCACGGGGGTTTACGAGACCCAGTACTTC.

The chain is built from TRBV28 and TRBJ2-2; D may be TRBD2 (5 bases). Germline V lookup: CDR1 MDHEN, CDR2 SYDVKM. The CDR3 is made up of 13 amino acids. V was shortened by 8 bases and J by 5 bases, with 12 bases between the two germline ends. DNA of the CDR3: TGTGCCAGCGGGCAGGAGGTGACCGGGGAGCTGTTTTTT. Amino acid sequence: CASGQEVTGELFF.

The gene calls are TRBV29-1 and TRBJ1-2; D perhaps matches TRBD1 (5 bases). V was shortened by 1 base and J by 4 bases, with 19 bases between the two germline ends. In germline, CDR1 is SQVTM, CDR2 ANQGSEA. CDR3 length equals 16 residues. CDR3 region: CSVEVGAKGRGYGYTF. CDR3 DNA sequence: TGCAGCGTTGAAGTAGGGGCGAAGGGGCGAGGCTATGGCTACACCTTC.

The chain couples TRBV2 to TRBJ2-3, with no clear D. Germline V gene data show CDR1 as SNHLY and CDR2 as FYNNEI. V lost 8 bases and J lost 0, with 9 bases in between. This CDR3 contains 13 residues. The CDR3 protein is CASRLTSTDTQYF. CDR3 nucleotide sequence: TGTGCCAGCCGACTGACTAGCACAGATACGCAGTATTTT.

The chain joins TRBV7-9 to TRBJ1-1, with a possible D match to TRBD1 (5 bases). V lost 2 bases and J 4 bases, leaving 11 bases between the germline ends. The CDR3 length is 14 residues. The V gene's germline CDR1 is SEHNR and CDR2 FQNEAQ (reference sequence). The CDR3 DNA sequence: TGTGCCAGCAGCTTAAGCTGGGGGGTCACTGAAGCTTTCTTT. Its protein is CASSLSWGVTEAFF.

The chain employs TRBV7-9 and TRBJ2-1; TRBD2 might be the D (5 bases). The CDR3 contains 13 residues. CDR1 and CDR2 (germline): SEHNR, FQNEAQ (reference sequence). Trimming removed 2 bases at V and 6 bases at J, with 8 bases between. CDR3 nucleotide sequence: TGTGCCAGCAGCTTACTAGCTGGCAATGAGCAGTTCTTC. This translates into CASSLLAGNEQFF.

This clone was picked up a small number of times. The chain carries TRBV6-7 and TRBJ2-5; 12 nucleotides agree with TRBD2. TRBV6-7 is an open reading frame whose function is uncertain. This CDR3 has 15 amino acids. V shed 8 bases, J shed 4 bases, and the junction held 8 bases outside the gene matches. The CDR3 sequence: CASGLAGPPGETQYF. As DNA, the CDR3 is TGTGCCAGCGGACTAGCGGGGCCCCCGGGAGAGACCCAGTACTTC.

The DNA for the CDR3 is TGTGCCAGCTCACCCCGACAGGGGGCGGATGGAGCTTTCTTT. Translation gives CASSPRQGADGAFF. This rearrangement joins TRBV18 to TRBJ1-1; TRBD1 matches at 10 bases. The CDR3 is made up of 14 amino acids. The V and J ends lost 3 bases and 10 bases, in that order; junction bases with no gene match: 8. Germline-derived CDR1 and CDR2 are KGHSH and LQKENI.

CDR3 DNA sequence: TGTGCCAGTAGTTCCAGGGCGTACTCTGGAAACACCATATATTTT. As protein: CASSSRAYSGNTIYF. This sequence joins TRBV19 and TRBJ1-3; D might be TRBD1 (5 bases). Germline V lookup: CDR1 LNHDA, CDR2 SQIVND (reference sequence). The CDR3 length is 15 residues. Trimming left V 5 bases short and J 0 bases short, with 11 bases between.

The rearrangement uses TRBV5-1 and TRBJ2-3; D gene ambiguous. V was cut by 6 bases and J by 3 bases, with 11 bases left in between. Looked up from germline, CDR1 is SGHRS and CDR2 is YFSETQ. The CDR3 runs 13 residues. CDR3 sequence reads: CASNPTVTDTQYF. As DNA, the CDR3 is TGCGCCAGCAACCCGACTGTTACAGATACGCAGTATTTT.